This TCR beta chain was profiled in a study of blood T cells in healthy people across ages. Regarding this clonotype: Antigen unknown.

Study-wide points: As age increased, TCR beta diversity per million T cells fell in a roughly linear fashion. Diversity figures based on one million T cells were deemed too low.

The authors ran a second PCR of roughly 6 to 11 cycles using a sample-barcoded 5' primer and a J-beta primer mix. Each CDR3 protein is one row after TCRdb ran MiXCR on the 5' RACE reads. In the table there are 850,000 or so distinct CDR3 sequences, 29% of which are singletons. This CDR3 contains 16 residues. V lost 3 bases, J lost 10 bases, and 22 bases lay in between. V is TRBV12-3 or TRBV12-4 and J is TRBJ2-1; possibly TRBD2 for D (7 bases). The sequenced material came from blood. The source of this sequence is a woman aged 80 or older in good health. The CDR3 DNA reads as TGTGCCAGCAGTTTTGCGGGGGCGGGCGTAGCAGGGGAGCAGTTCTTC. It yields the protein CASSFAGAGVAGEQFF.